The clone carrying this T cell receptor beta chain showed up just a few times. The junction had 11 bases not matched to a gene; V was cut back by 5 bases and J by 2 bases. This CDR3 is built from 17 residues. Germline loops: CDR1 SSHAT, CDR2 FNYEAQ (reference sequence). The source of the sample is a study of patients and donors after allogeneic stem cell transplantation. TCRdb reprocessed the RT-PCR reads via MiXCR and lists one record per CDR3 protein. Among 200,000 to 250,000 distinct CDR3 sequences listed, 13% to 15% were seen once. Sequencing used blood, either unsorted or a sorted T cell fraction (not recorded which). The J gene is TRBJ2-2, the V gene TRBV7-7; 7 bases agree with TRBD2. The sequence was collected from a human donor who was either an allogeneic HSCT recipient or a stem cell or donor lymphocyte infusion donor (not recorded which). It is not recorded whose cells these are; they may come from a transplant donor. The CDR3 DNA sequence: TGTGCCAGCAGCCCGAACCTGCTGGGACTAAACACCGGGGAGCTGTTTTTT. Translated, it gives CASSPNLLGLNTGELFF.